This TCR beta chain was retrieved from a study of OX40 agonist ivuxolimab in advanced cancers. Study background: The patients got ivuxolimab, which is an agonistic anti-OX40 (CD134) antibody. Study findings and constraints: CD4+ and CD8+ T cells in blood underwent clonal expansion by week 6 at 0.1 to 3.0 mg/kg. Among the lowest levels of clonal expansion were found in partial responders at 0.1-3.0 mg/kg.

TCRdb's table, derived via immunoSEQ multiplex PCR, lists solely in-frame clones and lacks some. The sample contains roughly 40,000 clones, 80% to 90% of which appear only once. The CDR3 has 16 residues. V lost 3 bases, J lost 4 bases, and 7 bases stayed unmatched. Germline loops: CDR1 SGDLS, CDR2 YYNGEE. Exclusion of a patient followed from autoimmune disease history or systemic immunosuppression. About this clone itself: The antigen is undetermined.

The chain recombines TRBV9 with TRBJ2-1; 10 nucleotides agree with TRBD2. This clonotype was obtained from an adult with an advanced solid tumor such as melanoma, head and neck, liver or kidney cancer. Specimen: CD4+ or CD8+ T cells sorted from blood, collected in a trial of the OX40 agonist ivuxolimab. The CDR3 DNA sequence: TGTGCCAGCAGCGGGGTTGAAGCGGGAGGGTACAATGAGCAGTTCTTC. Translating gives CASSGVEAGGYNEQFF. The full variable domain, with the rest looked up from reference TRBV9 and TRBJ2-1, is DSGVTQTPKHLITATGQRVTLRCSPRSGDLSVYWYQQSLDQGLQFLIQYYNGEERAKGNILERFSAQQFPDLHSELNLSSLELGDSALYFCASSGVEAGGYNEQFFGPGTRLTVL.